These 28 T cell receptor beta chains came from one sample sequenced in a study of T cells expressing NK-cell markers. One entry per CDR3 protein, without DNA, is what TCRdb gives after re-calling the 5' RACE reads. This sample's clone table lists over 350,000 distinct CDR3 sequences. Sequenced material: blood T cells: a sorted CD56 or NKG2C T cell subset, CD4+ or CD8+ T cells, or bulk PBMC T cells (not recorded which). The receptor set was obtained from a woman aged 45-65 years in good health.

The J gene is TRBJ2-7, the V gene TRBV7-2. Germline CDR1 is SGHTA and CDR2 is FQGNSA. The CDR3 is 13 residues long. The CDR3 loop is CASSLLLGHEQYF.

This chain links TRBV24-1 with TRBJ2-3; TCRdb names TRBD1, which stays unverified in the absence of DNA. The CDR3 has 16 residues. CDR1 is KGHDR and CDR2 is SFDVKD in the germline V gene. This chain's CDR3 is CATSDLGAGGRDTQYF.

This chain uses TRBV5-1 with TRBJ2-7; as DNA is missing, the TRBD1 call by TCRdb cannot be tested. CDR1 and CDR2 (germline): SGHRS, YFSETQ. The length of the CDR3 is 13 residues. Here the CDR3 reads CASSPRDPREQYF.

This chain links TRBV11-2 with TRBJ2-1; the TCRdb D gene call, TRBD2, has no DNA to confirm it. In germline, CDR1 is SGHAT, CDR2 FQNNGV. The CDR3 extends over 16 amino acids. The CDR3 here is CASSLGQGNFYNEQFF.

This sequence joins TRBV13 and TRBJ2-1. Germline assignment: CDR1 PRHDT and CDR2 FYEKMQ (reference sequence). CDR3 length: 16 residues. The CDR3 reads CASSSRVNSSYNEQFF.

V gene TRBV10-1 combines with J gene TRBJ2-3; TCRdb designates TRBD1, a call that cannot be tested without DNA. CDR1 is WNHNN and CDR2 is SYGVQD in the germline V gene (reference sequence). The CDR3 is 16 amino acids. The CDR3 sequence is CASSLEPGHSTDTQYF.

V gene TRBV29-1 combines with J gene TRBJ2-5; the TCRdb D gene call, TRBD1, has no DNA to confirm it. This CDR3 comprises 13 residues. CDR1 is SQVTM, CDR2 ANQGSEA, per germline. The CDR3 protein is CSVLQGAVETQYF.

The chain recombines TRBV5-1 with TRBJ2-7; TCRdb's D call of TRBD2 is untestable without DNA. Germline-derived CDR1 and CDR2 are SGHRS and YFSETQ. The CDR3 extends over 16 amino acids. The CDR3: CASSLAGRDLGYEQYF.

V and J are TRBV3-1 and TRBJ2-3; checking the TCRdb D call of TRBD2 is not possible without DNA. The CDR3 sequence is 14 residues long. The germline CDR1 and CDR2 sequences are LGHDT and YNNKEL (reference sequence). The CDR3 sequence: CASQTSANTDTQYF.

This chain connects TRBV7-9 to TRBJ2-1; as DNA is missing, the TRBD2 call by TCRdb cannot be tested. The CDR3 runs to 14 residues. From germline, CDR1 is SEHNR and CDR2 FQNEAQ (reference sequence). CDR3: CASSLLGVGNEQFF.

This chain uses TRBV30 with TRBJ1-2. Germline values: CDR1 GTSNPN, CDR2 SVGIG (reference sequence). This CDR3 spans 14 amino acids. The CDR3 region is CAWSVLRTDYGYTF. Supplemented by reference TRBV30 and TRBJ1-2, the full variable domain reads SQTIHQWPATLVQPVGSPLSLECTVEGTSNPNLYWYRQAAGRGLQLLFYSVGIGQISSEVPQNLSASRPQDRQFILSSKKLLLSDSGFYLCAWSVLRTDYGYTFGSGTRLTVV.

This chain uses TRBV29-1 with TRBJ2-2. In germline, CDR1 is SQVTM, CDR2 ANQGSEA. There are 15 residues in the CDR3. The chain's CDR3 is CSVPRESANTGELFF.

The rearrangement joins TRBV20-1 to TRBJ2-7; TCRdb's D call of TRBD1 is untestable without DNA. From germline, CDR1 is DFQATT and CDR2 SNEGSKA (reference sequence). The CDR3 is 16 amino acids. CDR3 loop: CSARDPRGGDAYEQYF.

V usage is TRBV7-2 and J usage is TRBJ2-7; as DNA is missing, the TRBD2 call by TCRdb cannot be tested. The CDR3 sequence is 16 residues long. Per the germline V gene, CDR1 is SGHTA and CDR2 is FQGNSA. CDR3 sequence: CASSLGVAGLTYEQYF.

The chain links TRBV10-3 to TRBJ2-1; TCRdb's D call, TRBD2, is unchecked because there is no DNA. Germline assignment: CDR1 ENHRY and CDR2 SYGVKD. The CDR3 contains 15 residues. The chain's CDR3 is CAITSPGLADNEQFF.

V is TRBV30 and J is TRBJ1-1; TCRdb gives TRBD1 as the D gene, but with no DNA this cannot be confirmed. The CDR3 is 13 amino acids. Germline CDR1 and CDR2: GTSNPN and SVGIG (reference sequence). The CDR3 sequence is CAGRPGRNTEAFF.

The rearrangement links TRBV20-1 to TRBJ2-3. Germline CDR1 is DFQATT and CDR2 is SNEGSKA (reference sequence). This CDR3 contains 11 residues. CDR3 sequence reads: CSARVQLTQYF.

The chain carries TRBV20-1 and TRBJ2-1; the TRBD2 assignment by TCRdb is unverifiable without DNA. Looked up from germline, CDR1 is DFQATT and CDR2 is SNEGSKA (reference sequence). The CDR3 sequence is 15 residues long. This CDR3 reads CSASGTSGDYNEQFF.

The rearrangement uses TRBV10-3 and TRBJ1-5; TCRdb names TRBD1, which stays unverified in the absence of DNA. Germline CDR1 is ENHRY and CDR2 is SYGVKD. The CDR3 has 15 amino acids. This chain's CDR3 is CAISESPARGEPQHF.

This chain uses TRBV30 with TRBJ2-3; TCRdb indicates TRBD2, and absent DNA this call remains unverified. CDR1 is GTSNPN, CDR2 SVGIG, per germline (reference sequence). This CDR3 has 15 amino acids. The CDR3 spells CAWSVVSGIADTQYF.

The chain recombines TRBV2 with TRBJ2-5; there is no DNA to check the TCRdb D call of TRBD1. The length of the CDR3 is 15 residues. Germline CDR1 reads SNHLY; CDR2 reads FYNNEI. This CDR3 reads CASSDLGGGPETQYF.

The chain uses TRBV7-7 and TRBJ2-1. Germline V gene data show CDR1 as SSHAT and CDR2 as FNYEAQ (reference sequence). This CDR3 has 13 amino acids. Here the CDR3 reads CASSLGAVAEQFF.

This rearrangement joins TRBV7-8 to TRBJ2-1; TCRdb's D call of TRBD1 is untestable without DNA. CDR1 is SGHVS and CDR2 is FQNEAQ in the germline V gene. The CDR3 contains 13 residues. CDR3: CASSLGTGSGQFF. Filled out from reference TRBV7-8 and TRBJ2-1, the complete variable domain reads GAGVSQSPRYKVAKRGQDVALRCDPISGHVSLFWYQQALGQGPEFLTYFQNEAQLDKSGLPSDRFFAERPEGSVSTLKIQRTQQEDSAVYLCASSLGTGSGQFFGPGTRLTVL.

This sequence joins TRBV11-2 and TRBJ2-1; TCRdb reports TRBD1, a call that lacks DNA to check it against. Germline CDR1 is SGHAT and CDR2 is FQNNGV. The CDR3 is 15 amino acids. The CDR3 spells CASSLGTGQRTEQFF.

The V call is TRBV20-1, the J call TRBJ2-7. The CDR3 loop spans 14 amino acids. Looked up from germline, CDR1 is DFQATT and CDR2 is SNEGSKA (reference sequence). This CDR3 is CSASRASSIYEQYF.

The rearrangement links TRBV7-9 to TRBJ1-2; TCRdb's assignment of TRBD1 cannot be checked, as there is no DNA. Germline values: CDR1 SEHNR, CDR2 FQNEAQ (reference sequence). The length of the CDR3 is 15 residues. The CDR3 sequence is CASSFLITGNYGYTF.

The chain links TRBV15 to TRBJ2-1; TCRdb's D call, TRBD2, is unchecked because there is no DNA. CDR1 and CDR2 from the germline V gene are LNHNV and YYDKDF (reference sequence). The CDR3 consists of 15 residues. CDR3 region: CATSRYTRLRDEQFF.

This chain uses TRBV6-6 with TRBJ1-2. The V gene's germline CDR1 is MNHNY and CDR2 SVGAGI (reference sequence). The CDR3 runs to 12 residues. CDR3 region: CASTHGGSGYTF.